This T cell receptor (beta chain) was identified during a study of T cell responses to AZD1222 COVID-19 vaccine. Overall study results and limits: Only five or six individuals given AZD1222 were seropositive at baseline.

CDR3 length: 13 amino acids. CDR1 LNHDA and CDR2 SQIVND come from the germline V gene (reference sequence). V gave up 10 bases and J gave up 0 bases; unmatched junction bases: 5. Profiled with immunoSEQ multiplex PCR; TCRdb holds only in-frame clones, not every one. The table lists more than 95,000 clones, roughly 87% of them singletons, with 7.5% in the top ten. With regard to this clone: Its antigen is undetermined.

The material was peripheral blood, obtained on day 0 of AZD1222 vaccination. V is TRBV19 and J is TRBJ1-1; 7 bases agree with TRBD1. This sequence originates from an adult in good health. In nucleotides, the CDR3 is TGTGCCACCTCGGGACAGATGAACACTGAAGCTTTCTTT. Amino acid sequence: CATSGQMNTEAFF.